The sequence of this T cell receptor beta chain was determined in a study of metastatic and nonmetastatic thyroid tumors. General observations from the study: Significantly greater TCR beta diversity was reportedly found in malignant thyroid tumors than in benign nodules (in blood and tumor).

Every patient was untreated before thyroid surgery. At least ten counts were recorded for this clone. Its antigen is unknown. This specimen includes other DNA sequences encoding the same CDR3. Original handling: To classify distant metastasis in papillary thyroid cancer, a model was built from CDR3 differences across clinicopathological groups. TCRdb called clones again from the PCR reads with MiXCR. For this entry, the V and J calls and clone size follow TCRdb and not the study's own pipeline. The sample contains tens of thousands of clones, roughly 18% of which appear only once. The germline V and J ends were trimmed by 6 bases and 1 base, with 20 bases remaining between them. The germline CDR1 and CDR2 sequences are MNHEY and SMNVEV (reference sequence). The CDR3 has 17 amino acids.

Sequenced: blood. The rearrangement joins TRBV27 to TRBJ2-3; a weak D match, TRBD2 (6 bases). The origin of this receptor is a female donor with papillary thyroid cancer or a benign thyroid nodule (not recorded which). Some clones in this sample may be carry-over from other donors' samples. DNA for the CDR3: TGTGCCAGCAGGAGGGGAATACTAGCCCCCGGCACAGATACGCAGTATTTT. Residues: CASRRGILAPGTDTQYF.